A selection of T cell receptor beta chains follows, all from one sample in a study of shared clonotypes between healthy human individuals. Some clones are missing from TCRdb's copy, which holds only in-frame ones; the method was immunoSEQ multiplex PCR. The sample has about 520,000 clones; roughly 95% are singletons. The sample was naive CD4+ T cells sorted from blood. These receptors all come from a woman under 40 in good health. Both conserved end residues are part of each CDR3. A D gene is named only where the DNA matches it firmly. Not all rows give a size; the values are once, few, many and, for expanded clones, a class.

J: TRBJ2-3; D: TRBD2; size: -; V: TRBV5-8; DNA: TGTGCCAGCAGCTCACCAGAGCGGGAGGGCCGCACAGATACGCAGTATTTT; CDR3: CASSSPEREGRTDTQYF
J: TRBJ1-5; D: -; size: -; V: TRBV10-3; DNA: TGTGCCATCAGTGCCGAGACCCACAGAGGGACCCAGCATTTT; CDR3: CAISAETHRGTQHF
J: TRBJ2-5; D: TRBD1; size: -; V: TRBV15; DNA: TGTGCCACCAGCAGAGATCGACAGGGCGAGACCCAGTACTTC; CDR3: CATSRDRQGETQYF
J: TRBJ2-5; D: -; size: once; V: TRBV5-1; DNA: TGCGCCAGCAGCCTATGGACCTCCCAAGAGACCCAGTACTTC; CDR3: CASSLWTSQETQYF
J: TRBJ1-5; D: -; size: few; V: TRBV7-2; DNA: TGTGCCAGCAGCCCGAGGGCCAATCAGCCCCAGCATTTT; CDR3: CASSPRANQPQHF
J: TRBJ1-5; D: -; size: -; V: TRBV27; DNA: TGTGCCAGCGCATCTCCGGGACGGCAACGATCCCAGCATTTT; CDR3: CASASPGRQRSQHF
J: TRBJ2-7; D: TRBD2; size: -; V: TRBV6-5; DNA: TGTGCCAGCAGTTACACTAGCGGGAGAGCGAACGAGCAGTACTTC; CDR3: CASSYTSGRANEQYF
J: TRBJ1-1; D: -; size: -; V: TRBV11-2; DNA: TGTGCCAGCAGCTTAGGGGTGGGGAGGGGTGGCACTGAAGCTTTCTTT; CDR3: CASSLGVGRGGTEAFF
J: TRBJ1-1; D: TRBD1; size: -; V: TRBV5-1; DNA: TGCGCCAGCAGCACCATCCAGGGGGCTACTGAAGCTTTCTTT; CDR3: CASSTIQGATEAFF
J: TRBJ1-1; D: -; size: -; V: TRBV7-9; DNA: TGTGCCAGCAGCTTTAACAGGGTGCTTAACACTGAAGCTTTCTTT; CDR3: CASSFNRVLNTEAFF
J: TRBJ1-3; D: -; size: -; V: TRBV28; DNA: TGTGCCAGCAGGCATCCCGGGACATCGAACACCATATATTTT; CDR3: CASRHPGTSNTIYF
J: TRBJ2-7; D: -; size: -; V: TRBV11-1; DNA: TGTGCCAGCAGCTTGGACAGTTACTCCTACGAGCAGTACTTC; CDR3: CASSLDSYSYEQYF
J: TRBJ2-4; D: -; size: once; V: TRBV18; DNA: TGTGCCAGCTCACCGGCCCTAAGAGAGGTAGCCAAAAACATTCAGTACTTC; CDR3: CASSPALREVAKNIQYF
J: TRBJ2-2; D: -; size: -; V: TRBV11-3; DNA: TGTGCCAGCAGCCGGGGGTCTATACTACCGAACACCGGGGAGCTGTTTTTT; CDR3: CASSRGSILPNTGELFF
J: TRBJ1-4; D: -; size: -; V: TRBV4-1; DNA: TGCGCCAGCAGCCAAGACATAGGGCGACAGCAGCTTAATGAAAAACTGTTTTTT; CDR3: CASSQDIGRQQLNEKLFF
J: TRBJ2-5; D: TRBD2; size: -; V: TRBV11-3; DNA: TGTGCCAGCAGCTCAAGGACTAGCGGGTTCAGGACGCACCAAGAGACCCAGTACTTC; CDR3: CASSSRTSGFRTHQETQYF
J: TRBJ1-2; D: -; size: -; V: TRBV28; DNA: TGTGCCAGCAGTTTAAACGCCCCGATATATGGCTACACCTTC; CDR3: CASSLNAPIYGYTF
J: TRBJ2-3; D: -; size: -; V: TRBV5-4; DNA: TGTGCCAGCAGCGCGCCCCGGACAGCCACAGATACGCAGTATTTT; CDR3: CASSAPRTATDTQYF
J: TRBJ1-1; D: -; size: -; V: TRBV6-5; DNA: TGTGCCAGCAGGCGGACAGAGAACACTGAAGCTTTCTTT; CDR3: CASRRTENTEAFF
J: TRBJ1-1; D: -; size: -; V: TRBV6-5; DNA: TGTGCCAGCAGTTACGGGGAGGAATGGAGTGAAGCTTTCTTT; CDR3: CASSYGEEWSEAFF
J: TRBJ2-7; D: -; size: -; V: TRBV28; DNA: TGTGCCAGCAGTTTATCGAATACCAGGGGGAGGGAGCAGTACTTC; CDR3: CASSLSNTRGREQYF
J: TRBJ2-2; D: -; size: -; V: TRBV7-9; DNA: TGTGCCAGCAGCCGACCGATGGTAGCGGAGAACACCGGGGAGCTGTTTTTT; CDR3: CASSRPMVAENTGELFF
J: TRBJ1-2; D: -; size: -; V: TRBV19; DNA: TGTGCCAGTAGTCCACCAAGACAGGCTAACGGCTACACCTTC; CDR3: CASSPPRQANGYTF
J: TRBJ2-1; D: TRBD2; size: -; V: TRBV9; DNA: TGTGCCAGCAGCGCAATCGGGACTAGCGGTTACAATGAGCAGTTCTTC; CDR3: CASSAIGTSGYNEQFF
J: TRBJ2-5; D: TRBD2; size: -; V: TRBV19; DNA: TGTGCCAGTAGTTCCCGACTAGCGGGTTCCCTCCAAGAGACCCAGTACTTC; CDR3: CASSSRLAGSLQETQYF
J: TRBJ2-7; D: -; size: -; V: TRBV6-5; DNA: TGTGCCAGCAGAACACCCCAAGCAGGGTCCTACGAGCAGTACTTC; CDR3: CASRTPQAGSYEQYF
J: TRBJ1-1; D: -; size: -; V: TRBV6-6; DNA: TGTGCCAGCAGTCACACGTGGGGGGCGAACACTGAAGCTTTCTTT; CDR3: CASSHTWGANTEAFF
J: TRBJ1-1; D: -; size: -; V: TRBV2; DNA: TGTGCCAGCAGCGTTGTGAACACTGAAGCTTTCTTT; CDR3: CASSVVNTEAFF
J: TRBJ2-3; D: -; size: -; V: TRBV6-6; DNA: TGTGCCAGCTGGACCGGCAGGGGAGATACGCAGTATTTT; CDR3: CASWTGRGDTQYF
J: TRBJ2-7; D: TRBD2; size: -; V: TRBV29-1; DNA: TGCAGCGGAGGACTAGCGGGAGACGGCGAGCAGTACTTC; CDR3: CSGGLAGDGEQYF
J: TRBJ2-7; D: TRBD2; size: -; V: TRBV10-3; DNA: TGTGCCATCAGTGCCCGAGGGGACTACCGATCCTACGAGCAGTACTTC; CDR3: CAISARGDYRSYEQYF